Sequencing of this T cell receptor beta chain was carried out in a study of blood T cells in healthy people across ages. General observations from the study: With unsorted PBMCs, a conclusive comparison of naive versus antigen-experienced cells was not possible. As age increased, TCR beta diversity per million T cells fell in a roughly linear fashion.

As regards this clonotype: Antigen: not known.

Then a second PCR, running about 6 to 12 cycles, was carried out with a sample-barcoded 5' primer and a J-beta primer mix. Template switching added a 12-random-nucleotide identifier to every cDNA molecule. TCRdb processed the 5' RACE reads anew with MiXCR; each CDR3 protein has one entry. The data show about 1 million distinct CDR3 sequences, 40% to 55% seen once. V shed 8 bases and J shed 3 bases, with 12 bases lying between them. This CDR3 region has 13 residues. The sequencing sample was made of blood. The sequence was collected from an older woman in good health. V gene TRBV12-3 or TRBV12-4 combines with J gene TRBJ2-3; D is possibly TRBD2 (5 bases). The CDR3 region has the DNA TGTGCCAGCCTCCGCGGGCGGACAGATACGCAGTATTTT. It specifies CASLRGRTDTQYF.